The 22 T cell receptor beta chains given below trace back to one sample, sequenced in a study of graft-versus-host responses after intestinal transplantation. The table came from immunoSEQ multiplex PCR; TCRdb's copy has only in-frame clones and leaves some out. The data contain fewer than 45,000 clones, 91% of them seen just once; the ten biggest clones take up less than 3%. The source was PBMCs, collected approximately 320 days after intestinal transplant. The receptors come from a human patient who received an intestinal transplant, so some T cells may come from the graft donor.

The chain couples TRBV6-1 to TRBJ2-6, with a weak D call TRBD2 (6 bases). The germline gives CDR1 MNHNS, CDR2 SASEGT. CDR3 length: 16 residues. V lost 1 base to trimming and J lost 2 bases, with 9 bases between them. CDR3 nucleotides: TGTGCCAGCAGTGAAGATCGGGGGACTGGGGCCAACGTCCTGACTTTC. Translated, it gives CASSEDRGTGANVLTF.

This clone was observed once. V usage is TRBV19 and J usage is TRBJ2-7, with D tentatively TRBD2 (5 bases). CDR1 and CDR2 (germline): LNHDA, SQIVND (reference sequence). Trimming stripped 5 bases from V and 4 bases from J, with 18 bases between. The CDR3 extends over 15 amino acids. CDR3 bases: TGTGCCAGTAGTTCGGGGTCTGGGCTCTTATACGAGCAGTACTTC. It specifies CASSSGSGLLYEQYF.

This clone was counted a single time. The rearrangement joins TRBV5-4 to TRBJ2-4; 7 nucleotides match TRBD2. V trimming: 4 bases; J trimming: 3 bases; junction bases outside the gene matches: 7. The CDR3 is 15 amino acids. Germline V lookup: CDR1 SGHNT, CDR2 YYREEE (reference sequence). CDR3 loop: CASSRWTSFKNIQYF. CDR3 nucleotides: TGTGCCAGCAGCCGGTGGACTAGTTTCAAAAACATTCAGTACTTC.

This chain links TRBV6-1 with TRBJ2-7; D is possibly TRBD2 (5 bases). CDR3 length equals 13 residues. V lost 6 bases, J lost 3 bases, and 12 bases lay in between. Germline CDR1 is MNHNS and CDR2 is SASEGT. The CDR3 DNA sequence: TGTGCCAGCAGCTCGGGAACCAGCTACGAGCAGTACTTC. Protein product: CASSSGTSYEQYF.

The rearrangement uses TRBV6-6 and TRBJ2-7; D ambiguous. Trimming took 2 bases from V and 3 from J, leaving 2 bases between them. Germline V gene sequence: CDR1 MNHNY, CDR2 SVGAGI (reference sequence). This CDR3 spans 11 amino acids. The CDR3 sequence is CASSYNYEQYF. For the CDR3, the DNA is TGTGCCAGCAGTTACAACTACGAGCAGTACTTC.

The chain carries TRBV5-6 and TRBJ2-4; 7 nucleotides line up with TRBD1. CDR3 length: 17 amino acids. The trim removed 4 bases at V and 1 base at J, leaving 11 bases unmatched. CDR1 and CDR2 (germline): SGHDT, YYEEEE. The CDR3 DNA reads TGTGCCAGCAGCGCCCGTACAGGGGTAGTGGCCAAAAACATTCAGTACTTC. Amino acid sequence: CASSARTGVVAKNIQYF. Full variable domain (outside the CDR3, taken from reference TRBV5-6 and TRBJ2-4): DAGVTQSPTHLIKTRGQQVTLRCSPKSGHDTVSWYQQALGQGPQFIFQYYEEEERQRGNFPDRFSGHQFPNYSSELNVNALLLGDSALYLCASSARTGVVAKNIQYFGAGTRLSVL.

The gene calls are TRBV2 and TRBJ2-7; 7 nucleotides line up with TRBD1. CDR3 length: 15 residues. Germline V gene data show CDR1 as SNHLY and CDR2 as FYNNEI. V shed 9 bases and J 0 bases; nucleotides not matched to a gene: 11. The CDR3 bases are TGTGCCAGACAAGGAGAGGACAGGCCCTCCTACGAGCAGTACTTC. Amino acid sequence: CARQGEDRPSYEQYF. The full variable domain, completed using reference TRBV2 and TRBJ2-7, is EPEVTQTPSHQVTQMGQEVILRCVPISNHLYFYWYRQILGQKVEFLVSFYNNEISEKSEIFDDQFSVERPDGSNFTLKIRSTKLEDSAMYFCARQGEDRPSYEQYFGPGTRLTVT.

The rearrangement joins TRBV6-1 to TRBJ1-4, with unresolved D. Looked up from germline, CDR1 is MNHNS and CDR2 is SASEGT. V lost 2 bases, J lost 1 base, and 8 bases lay in between. CDR3 size: 15 residues. CDR3 DNA: TGTGCCAGCAGTGAATATCGTCGAACTAATGAAAAACTGTTTTTT. Its protein product is CASSEYRRTNEKLFF.

The chain uses TRBV7-3 and TRBJ2-1, with D uncertain. The CDR3 length is 14 residues. Trimming cost V 0 bases and J 4 bases, with 7 bases left between them. Germline-derived CDR1 and CDR2 are SGHTA and FQGTGA. The CDR3 DNA reads TGTGCCAGCAGCTTAACAGCCCAGTACAATGAGCAGTTCTTC. Its translation is CASSLTAQYNEQFF.

The DNA of the CDR3 is TGTGCCAGCAGTGGTAGCGGCGGTAGAGGAGAGCTGTTTTTT. It is translated as CASSGSGGRGELFF. The chain is built from TRBV6-1 and TRBJ2-2, with D perhaps TRBD2 (6 bases). V was clipped by 4 bases and J by 11 bases, with 17 bases between them. Germline V gene lookup returns CDR1 MNHNS and CDR2 SASEGT. CDR3 length: 14 residues.

The rearrangement joins TRBV11-3 to TRBJ1-1, with D possibly TRBD1 on 6 matching bases. CDR1 is SGHNT and CDR2 is YENEEA in the germline V gene. V lost 4 bases, J lost 1 base, and 7 bases lay in between. CDR3 length: 13 residues. This chain's CDR3 is CASSWTENTEAFF. The CDR3 DNA reads TGTGCCAGCAGCTGGACAGAGAACACTGAAGCTTTCTTT.

The chain combines TRBV7-9 with TRBJ1-1; D might be TRBD1 (6 bases). V was shortened by 1 base and J by 11 bases, with 17 bases between the two germline ends. This CDR3 contains 14 residues. Germline V lookup: CDR1 SEHNR, CDR2 FQNEAQ (reference sequence). The CDR3 DNA reads as TGTGCCAGCAGCTTAGGGTGGGAACAGGGCACCGCTTTCTTT. This gives the protein CASSLGWEQGTAFF.

The V gene is TRBV15, the J gene TRBJ2-1; weak D call: TRBD1 (5 bases). The V gene lost 2 bases and the J gene lost 2 bases, with 10 bases spanning the gap. The germline V gene has CDR1 LNHNV and CDR2 YYDKDF (reference sequence). CDR3 length: 15 residues. The CDR3 region is CATSRPLDTYNEQFF. The CDR3, as DNA: TGTGCCACCAGCAGACCTCTGGACACCTACAATGAGCAGTTCTTC.

This clone was seen only once. The gene calls are TRBV7-3 and TRBJ2-1, with TRBD2 as a possible D gene (6 bases). The CDR3 has 14 residues. The V gene's germline CDR1 is SGHTA and CDR2 FQGTGA. The V end lost 2 bases, the J end lost 3 bases, and 8 bases lay between the germline ends. CDR3 DNA sequence: TGTGCCAGCAGCTTAGTCGGGGGCTACAATGAGCAGTTCTTC. Its protein product is CASSLVGGYNEQFF. The full variable domain, its missing parts supplied by reference TRBV7-3 and TRBJ2-1, is GAGVSQTPSNKVTEKGKYVELRCDPISGHTALYWYRQSLGQGPEFLIYFQGTGAADDSGLPNDRFFAVRPEGSVSTLKIQRTERGDSAVYLCASSLVGGYNEQFFGPGTRLTVL.

The rearrangement uses TRBV28 and TRBJ2-2; weak D call: TRBD1 (6 bases). Germline values: CDR1 MDHEN, CDR2 SYDVKM. V lost 7 bases, J lost 5 bases, and 17 bases lay in between. There are 15 residues in the CDR3. CDR3 protein: CASTTIQGGTGELFF. In nucleotides, the CDR3 is TGTGCCAGCACTACAATACAGGGTGGAACCGGGGAGCTGTTTTTT.

V and J are TRBV2 and TRBJ2-7; 10 bases line up with TRBD2. Germline CDR1 SNHLY, CDR2 FYNNEI. J gave up 6 bases and V 2 bases, and 7 bases lay outside the gene matches. The CDR3 covers 15 residues. The CDR3 region is CASSETSGVPGEQYF. CDR3 bases: TGTGCCAGCAGTGAAACTAGCGGGGTTCCGGGCGAGCAGTACTTC.

This clone appeared once. J is TRBJ1-3 and V is TRBV9, with D unresolved. The CDR3 is 12 amino acids. The V gene's germline CDR1 is SGDLS and CDR2 YYNGEE. V lost 0 bases and J lost 9, with 7 bases in between. CDR3 in amino acids: CASSVVESTIYF. In DNA form, the CDR3 reads TGTGCCAGCAGCGTAGTGGAGAGCACCATATATTTT. Looking up the rest from reference TRBV9 and TRBJ1-3 gives the full variable domain: DSGVTQTPKHLITATGQRVTLRCSPRSGDLSVYWYQQSLDQGLQFLIQYYNGEERAKGNILERFSAQQFPDLHSELNLSSLELGDSALYFCASSVVESTIYFGEGSWLTVV.

CDR3 sequence: CASSPGTGRMDEQYF. The CDR3 nucleotides read TGTGCCAGCTCACCGGGGACAGGGAGAATGGACGAGCAGTACTTC. The chain is built from TRBV18 and TRBJ2-7, with 9 positions matching TRBD1. The CDR3 runs 15 residues. Losses at the gene ends were 3 bases for V and 5 bases for J; bases not matched to a gene: 8. The germline V gene has CDR1 KGHSH and CDR2 LQKENI.

The chain links TRBV5-1 to TRBJ2-2; 7 nucleotides agree with TRBD1. The CDR3 loop spans 15 amino acids. Germline CDR1 is SGHRS and CDR2 is YFSETQ. The V and J ends lost 3 bases and 5 bases, in that order; junction bases with no gene match: 7. CDR3 sequence (DNA): TGCGCCAGCAGCTACGACAGGGTCAGGACCGGGGAGCTGTTTTTT. It encodes CASSYDRVRTGELFF.

The chain carries TRBV10-2 and TRBJ1-2; D ambiguous. Germline V gives CDR1 WSHSY, CDR2 SAAADI. This CDR3 comprises 12 residues. The V end was cut by 2 bases, the J end by 1 base, with 2 bases between. Here the CDR3 DNA reads TGCGCCAGCAGTGAGAATAACTATGGCTACACCTTC. Protein: CASSENNYGYTF.

The chain joins TRBV6-5 to TRBJ2-7; D is ambiguous. The germline V gene has CDR1 MNHEY and CDR2 SVGAGI. The CDR3 runs to 11 residues. V was cut by 5 bases and J by 3 bases, with 5 bases left in between. In DNA form, the CDR3 reads TGTGCCAGCAGTGAGTTCTACGAGCAGTACTTC. It translates to CASSEFYEQYF.

This clone was picked up one time. The V gene is TRBV7-3, the J gene TRBJ2-3; D not certain. This CDR3 has 13 residues. The germline CDR1 and CDR2 sequences are SGHTA and FQGTGA. The V end lost 5 bases, the J end lost 5 bases, and 11 bases lay between the germline ends. CDR3 region: CASSPLGEDTQYF. The DNA for the CDR3 is TGTGCCAGCAGCCCCCTTGGAGAAGATACGCAGTATTTT. Full variable domain (outside the CDR3, taken from reference TRBV7-3 and TRBJ2-3): GAGVSQTPSNKVTEKGKYVELRCDPISGHTALYWYRQSLGQGPEFLIYFQGTGAADDSGLPNDRFFAVRPEGSVSTLKIQRTERGDSAVYLCASSPLGEDTQYFGPGTRLTVL.